A few counts support the clone carrying this TCR beta chain. The record originates from a study of patients and donors after allogeneic stem cell transplantation. Germline V gene lookup returns CDR1 SGHTA and CDR2 FQGNSA. Trimming removed 1 base at V and 3 bases at J, with 13 bases between. The CDR3 is made up of 16 amino acids. TCRdb used MiXCR to reprocess the RT-PCR reads, holding one entry per CDR3 protein. The data show 200,000 to 250,000 distinct CDR3 sequences, with 12% to 15% seen just once and approximately 10% held by the top ten. The gene calls are TRBV7-2 and TRBJ2-1, with D unclear. This receptor was obtained from a human donor who was either an allogeneic HSCT recipient or a stem cell or donor lymphocyte infusion donor (not recorded which). It is not recorded whose cells these are; they may come from a transplant donor. Sequencing input: blood, either unsorted or a sorted T cell fraction (not recorded which). The CDR3 nucleotides read TGTGCCAGCAGCTTAGAATGGGCGGCCGACTACAATGAGCAGTTCTTC. The encoded protein is CASSLEWAADYNEQFF.